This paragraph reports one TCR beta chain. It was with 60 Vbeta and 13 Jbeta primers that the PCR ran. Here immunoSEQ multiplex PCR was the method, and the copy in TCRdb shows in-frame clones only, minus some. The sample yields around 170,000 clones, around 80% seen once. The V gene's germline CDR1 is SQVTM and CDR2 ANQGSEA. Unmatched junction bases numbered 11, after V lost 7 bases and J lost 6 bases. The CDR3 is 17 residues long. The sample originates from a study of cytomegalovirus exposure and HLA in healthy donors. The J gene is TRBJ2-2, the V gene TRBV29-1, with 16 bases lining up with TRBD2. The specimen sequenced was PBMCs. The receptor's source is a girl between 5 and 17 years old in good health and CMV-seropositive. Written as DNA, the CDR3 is TGCAGCGGTAGGGGACTAGCGGGAGGGCCATCGGCCGGGGAGCTGTTTTTT. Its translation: CSGRGLAGGPSAGELFF.